This T cell receptor (beta chain) was retrieved from a study of stem cell transplantation in POMP-related autoinflammatory disease. The table came from immunoSEQ multiplex PCR; TCRdb's copy has only in-frame clones and leaves some out. This sample has tens of thousands of clones; approximately 91% occur once, and the top ten carry about 0.7%. The germline CDR1 and CDR2 sequences are SGDLS and YYNGEE. The V gene lost 3 bases and the J gene lost 6 bases, with 10 bases spanning the gap. This CDR3 is 14 amino acids long. PRAID combined immunodeficiency and autoinflammation. The specimen was CD4+ T cells from PBMCs, collected after stem cell transplantation. The TCR sequence derives from a human patient with POMP-related autoinflammation and immune dysregulation (PRAID). The T cells may partly be graft donor cells. The chain links TRBV9 to TRBJ1-6; D not certain. DNA of the CDR3: TGTGCCAGCAGCGCGGGGTACCCTAATTCACCCCTCCACTTT. Its translation: CASSAGYPNSPLHF.